This T cell receptor beta chain was sequenced during a study of cytomegalovirus exposure and HLA in healthy donors. Study conclusions and caveats: Cytomegalovirus-associated status was assigned to 150 to 200 TCR beta chains. Researchers reported in a later analysis that a missense DCLRE1C variant was tied to TCR beta V- and J-gene trimming. Among TCR sequences, most were rare, though some public TCRs appeared in many donors.

Only a few counts were recorded for this clone. Its cognate antigen is unknown. V was pared by 6 bases and J by 8 bases, with 13 bases between. CDR1 LNHDA and CDR2 SQIVND come from the germline V gene (reference sequence). The CDR3 runs to 12 residues. A multiplex PCR was run with 60 Vbeta primers and 13 Jbeta primers. Profiling relied on immunoSEQ multiplex PCR, and the TCRdb table lists in-frame clones only, not all of them. The sample lists around 130,000 clones; 75% to 85% were seen once. Sequenced sample: PBMCs. This chain connects TRBV19 to TRBJ1-2, with a weak D call TRBD1 (6 bases). The receptor's source is a male donor in good health and CMV-seronegative. CDR3 nucleotides: TGTGCCAGTAGGACAGGCTTGGAAGGCTACACCTTC. It yields the protein CASRTGLEGYTF.